The rows below give T cell receptor beta chains drawn from one sample of a study of cytomegalovirus exposure and HLA in healthy donors. Clones were read by immunoSEQ multiplex PCR, and TCRdb kept only the in-frame ones, dropping some. The profile covers a few hundred thousand clones, with around two thirds appearing a single time and under 3% taken by the ten largest. The sample comprised PBMCs. The receptors here all came from a female donor in good health and CMV-seronegative. CDR3s include the opening cysteine and the closing phenylalanine or tryptophan. Fields, in order: J gene, D gene, V gene, clone size, CDR3 protein, CDR3 DNA. D genes are given only for firm matches. Clone size, where shown, is once, few, many, or a class for clones that have expanded.

TRBJ2-5 - TRBV5-4 - CASSLGLVETQYF TGTGCCAGCAGCTTGGGACTCGTGGAGACCCAGTACTTC
TRBJ2-1 TRBD2 TRBV18 - CASSPQLAGDEQFF TGTGCCAGCTCACCACAACTAGCGGGCGATGAGCAGTTCTTC
TRBJ2-7 TRBD1 TRBV11-2 - CASSRQGSSYEQYF TGTGCCAGCAGCCGACAGGGAAGCTCCTACGAGCAGTACTTC
TRBJ2-1 TRBD1 TRBV10-3 - CAISGGQGSYNEQFF TGTGCCATCAGTGGAGGACAGGGTTCCTACAATGAGCAGTTCTTC
TRBJ2-3 - TRBV14 - CASSPTTGFFTDTQYF TGTGCCAGCAGCCCCACAACAGGGTTTTTCACAGATACGCAGTATTTT
TRBJ1-2 - TRBV18 - CASSPEAENYGYTF TGTGCCAGCTCACCGGAGGCGGAGAACTATGGCTACACCTTC
TRBJ1-2 - TRBV6-5 - CASRGANYGYTF TGTGCCAGCAGGGGAGCTAACTATGGCTACACCTTC
TRBJ1-1 - TRBV7-9 - CASSPQSRKNTEAFF TGTGCCAGCAGCCCACAGTCGAGAAAGAACACTGAAGCTTTCTTT
TRBJ2-3 - TRBV6-5 - CASSYSSLADTQYF TGTGCCAGCAGTTACTCGAGTTTGGCAGATACGCAGTATTTT
TRBJ2-7 - TRBV4-1 - CASSPLVGQGVAEQYF TGCGCCAGCAGCCCTTTGGTGGGTCAGGGTGTCGCCGAGCAGTACTTC
TRBJ1-6 - TRBV7-9 - CASSPDTSSYNSPLHF TGTGCCAGCAGCCCCGACACTAGCTCCTATAATTCACCCCTCCACTTT
TRBJ2-7 - TRBV5-6 few CASSLDTEAHYEQYF TGTGCCAGCAGCTTGGACACCGAGGCCCATTACGAGCAGTACTTC
TRBJ2-7 - TRBV7-9 - CASSSTRVEQYF TGTGCCAGCAGCTCGACTCGGGTCGAGCAGTACTTC
TRBJ1-1 - TRBV6-5 - CASSYLRDTEAFF TGTGCCAGCAGTTACTTGAGGGACACTGAAGCTTTCTTT
TRBJ1-4 TRBD1 TRBV6-1 - CASSGGDRVELIVYEKLFF TGTGCCAGCAGTGGAGGGGACAGGGTGGAATTAATTGTTTATGAAAAACTGTTTTTT
TRBJ2-5 TRBD1 TRBV7-8 - CASSSLGQGAGTQYF TGTGCCAGCAGCTCCCTGGGACAGGGGGCCGGAACCCAGTACTTC
TRBJ2-7 - TRBV29-1 - CSVTGKGNEQYF TGCAGCGTCACAGGTAAAGGGAACGAGCAGTACTTC
TRBJ2-1 TRBD2 TRBV5-1 few CASSSVSGDSYNEQFF TGCGCCAGCAGCTCTGTTAGCGGGGACTCCTACAATGAGCAGTTCTTC
TRBJ2-5 TRBD1 TRBV5-1 - CASSWFGTGFRETQYF TGCGCCAGCAGCTGGTTCGGGACAGGGTTTCGAGAGACCCAGTACTTC
TRBJ1-1 TRBD1 TRBV19 - CASRAYGQDTEAFF TGTGCCAGTAGGGCCTACGGACAGGACACTGAAGCTTTCTTT
TRBJ2-3 TRBD1 TRBV13 - CASSPRQGTDTQYF TGTGCCAGCAGCCCCCGACAGGGAACAGATACGCAGTATTTT
TRBJ2-7 TRBD2 TRBV6-1 - CASSDPLRTSGSHEQYF TGTGCCAGCAGTGATCCCTTGAGGACTAGCGGGAGCCACGAGCAGTACTTC
TRBJ2-7 TRBD2 TRBV5-5 - CASSLGAGGPYEQYF TGTGCCAGCAGCTTGGGCGCGGGAGGGCCCTACGAGCAGTACTTC